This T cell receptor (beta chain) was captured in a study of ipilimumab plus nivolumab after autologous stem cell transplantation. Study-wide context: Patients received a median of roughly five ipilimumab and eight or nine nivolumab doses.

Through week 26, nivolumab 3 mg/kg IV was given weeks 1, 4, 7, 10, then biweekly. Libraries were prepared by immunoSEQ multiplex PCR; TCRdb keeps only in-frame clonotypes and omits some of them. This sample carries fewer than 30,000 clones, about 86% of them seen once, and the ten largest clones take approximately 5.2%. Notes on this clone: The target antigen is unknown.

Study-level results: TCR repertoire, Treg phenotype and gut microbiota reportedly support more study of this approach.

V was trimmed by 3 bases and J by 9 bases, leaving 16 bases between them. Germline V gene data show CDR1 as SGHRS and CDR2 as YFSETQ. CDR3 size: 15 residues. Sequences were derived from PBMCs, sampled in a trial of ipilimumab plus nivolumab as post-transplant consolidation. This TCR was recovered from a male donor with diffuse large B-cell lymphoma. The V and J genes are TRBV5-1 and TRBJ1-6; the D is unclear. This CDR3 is CASSSRGTVVSPLHF. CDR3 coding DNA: TGCGCCAGCAGCTCCCGGGGTACAGTGGTTTCACCCCTCCACTTT.